The 30 T cell receptor beta chains reported below all come from one sample, sequenced in a study of T-cell reconstitution after alpha-beta-depleted transplantation in children. Unique molecular identifiers were incorporated when the TCRbeta library was constructed. TCRdb reprocessed the PCR reads via MiXCR and lists one record per CDR3 protein. The table has about 400,000 distinct CDR3 sequences, approximately 20% seen once. Specimen: PBMCs from the stem cell graft donor, collected from the stem cell graft. These receptors originate from a human donor who donated a stem cell graft to a child with acute myeloid leukemia.

This clonotype was recorded many times. V is TRBV7-2 and J is TRBJ2-7; TRBD2 matches 10 bases. The germline V gene has CDR1 SGHTA and CDR2 FQGNSA. J gave up 4 bases and V 5 bases, and 5 bases lay outside the gene matches. The CDR3 extends over 14 amino acids. Here the CDR3 reads CASSPRTSGYEQYF. DNA of the CDR3: TGTGCCAGCAGCCCCCGGACTAGCGGTTACGAGCAGTACTTC.

The chain combines TRBV11-1 with TRBJ2-1; either TRBD1 or TRBD2 may supply D (5 bases each). The CDR3 length is 18 residues. Trimming took 0 bases from V and 1 from J, leaving 16 bases between them. Per germline, CDR1 SGHAT and CDR2 FQDESV (reference sequence). The CDR3 protein is CASSLAEGASRSYNEQFF. CDR3 in DNA: TGTGCCAGCAGCTTAGCAGAAGGGGCTAGCAGATCCTACAATGAGCAGTTCTTC.

This clonotype has a handful of counts. V is TRBV28 and J is TRBJ2-7, with D possibly matching TRBD1 (6 bases). This CDR3 contains 14 residues. V was clipped by 3 bases and J by 4 bases, with 13 bases between them. Germline V gives CDR1 MDHEN, CDR2 SYDVKM. The CDR3 sequence: CASSFGGPPYEQYF. CDR3 bases: TGTGCCAGCAGTTTTGGGGGCCCCCCTTACGAGCAGTACTTC.

The J gene is TRBJ2-1, the V gene TRBV7-6; no definite D call. V shed 2 bases and J shed 4 bases, with 9 bases lying between them. CDR1 is SGHVS and CDR2 is FNYEAQ in the germline V gene. The CDR3 length is 14 residues. CDR3 in amino acids: CASSLKDGYNEQFF. CDR3 nucleotide sequence: TGTGCCAGCAGCTTAAAAGACGGGTACAATGAGCAGTTCTTC.

CDR3 sequence reads: CASSRPEYQETQYF. CDR3 nucleotides: TGTGCCAGCAGCCGGCCGGAGTACCAAGAGACCCAGTACTTC. V gene TRBV14 combines with J gene TRBJ2-5; D not certain. The CDR3 extends over 14 amino acids. Trimming removed 4 bases at V and 0 bases at J, with 9 bases between. The germline gives CDR1 SGHDN, CDR2 FVKESK.

V usage is TRBV12-3 or TRBV12-4 and J usage is TRBJ2-3, with D perhaps assigned TRBD1 or TRBD2 (5 bases each). There are 14 residues in the CDR3. V was clipped by 2 bases and J by 6 bases, with 12 bases between them. CDR3 protein: CASSLTGTVDTQYF. CDR3 DNA: TGTGCCAGCAGTTTAACGGGGACCGTCGATACGCAGTATTTT.

This clonotype occurred a few times. The chain joins TRBV9 to TRBJ1-5; D remains ambiguous. The CDR3 is made up of 15 amino acids. The germline gives CDR1 SGDLS, CDR2 YYNGEE. The V and J ends lost 3 bases and 6 bases respectively, with 16 bases between them. The CDR3 is CASSDSDGRSQPQHF. The CDR3 DNA follows: TGTGCCAGCAGCGATTCGGACGGCCGCAGTCAGCCCCAGCATTTT.

This clonotype was counted a few times. The chain recombines TRBV9 with TRBJ1-6; 11 bases are shared with TRBD1. J lost 10 bases, V lost 4 bases, and 7 bases had no gene match. The length of the CDR3 is 15 residues. Germline CDR1 SGDLS, CDR2 YYNGEE. Here the CDR3 reads CASSPGTGGNSPLHF. As DNA, the CDR3 is TGTGCCAGCAGCCCCGGGACAGGGGGTAACTCACCCCTCCACTTT.

This clonotype has just a few counts. This chain joins TRBV28 and TRBJ2-7; TRBD2 aligns across 9 bases. V was pared by 7 bases and J by 2 bases, with 6 bases of the junction left unmatched. CDR1 is MDHEN and CDR2 is SYDVKM in the germline V gene. The CDR3 has 14 amino acids. The DNA for the CDR3 is TGTGCCAGCATAACGTCTAGCGGGACCTACGAGCAGTACTTC. Protein: CASITSSGTYEQYF.

There are many counts of this clonotype. The rearrangement links TRBV20-1 to TRBJ2-7, with 9 bases matching TRBD2. Germline loops: CDR1 DFQATT, CDR2 SNEGSKA (reference sequence). The CDR3 totals 13 residues. The junction had 7 bases not matched to a gene; V was cut back by 6 bases and J by 4 bases. The CDR3 coding sequence is TGCAGTGCCCCGATAGCGGGAGAGTACGAGCAGTACTTC. This encodes CSAPIAGEYEQYF.

The chain couples TRBV7-2 to TRBJ2-7; D is perhaps TRBD1 (7 bases). Germline CDR1 and CDR2: SGHTA and FQGNSA. Trimming removed 3 bases at V and 2 bases at J, with 14 bases between. This CDR3 is 15 amino acids long. CDR3 sequence (DNA): TGTGCCAGCAGCTTTGGGCAGGGGGGCACCTACGAGCAGTACTTC. It specifies CASSFGQGGTYEQYF.

This clonotype was found many times. The chain recombines TRBV12-3 or TRBV12-4 with TRBJ1-3; 7 nucleotides line up with TRBD1. This CDR3 contains 15 residues. The ends lost 5 bases at V and 4 bases at J; junction bases unmatched: 8. Written as DNA, the CDR3 is TGTGCCAGCAGTCCCGACAGGGTCACGGGAAACACCATATATTTT. It encodes CASSPDRVTGNTIYF.

This clonotype was detected a few times. Here the CDR3 DNA reads TGCGCCAGCAGTCTTTCCGGGGCGGGAGACTCCTACGAGCAGTACTTC. It specifies CASSLSGAGDSYEQYF. The gene calls are TRBV23-1 and TRBJ2-7; 7 nucleotides agree with TRBD2. TRBV23-1 is an ORF; its function is uncertain. The CDR3 extends over 16 amino acids. J lost 0 bases, V lost 4 bases, and 9 bases had no gene match.

This clonotype was seen more than once but under ten times. The CDR3 nucleotides read TGCAGTGCTAGAGATCTTCTAGCGGGAGGCGAGCAGTACTTC. Translating gives CSARDLLAGGEQYF. The chain employs TRBV20-1 and TRBJ2-7, with TRBD2 identical over 11 bases. Germline CDR1 is DFQATT and CDR2 is SNEGSKA (reference sequence). This CDR3 is built from 14 residues. Losses at the gene ends were 0 bases for V and 6 bases for J; bases not matched to a gene: 4.

V is TRBV7-6 and J is TRBJ2-3; D is unresolved. The V end lost 5 bases, the J end lost 4 bases, and 13 bases lay between the germline ends. The length of the CDR3 is 14 residues. CDR1 SGHVS and CDR2 FNYEAQ come from the germline V gene. The CDR3 coding sequence is TGTGCCAGCAGCCCGATTAATCATGCAGATACGCAGTATTTT. It specifies CASSPINHADTQYF.

This clonotype was counted ten times or more. V usage is TRBV12-3 or TRBV12-4 and J usage is TRBJ2-1; 7 positions agree with TRBD2. The V segment lost 4 bases and the J segment 6 bases; nucleotides outside the gene matches: 12. The CDR3 runs to 16 residues. CDR3 DNA sequence: TGTGCCAGCAGTTCACCCGCTAGCGGCAAAATCAATGAGCAGTTCTTC. Translating it yields CASSSPASGKINEQFF.

This clonotype was picked up a small number of times. The CDR3 DNA reads TGCGCCAGCAGCCAAGAGGTTATCGCGGGAGGTAACGAGCAGTACTTC. Its translation is CASSQEVIAGGNEQYF. The chain combines TRBV4-3 with TRBJ2-7, with 8 bases lining up with TRBD2. The germline V gene encodes CDR1 LGHNA and CDR2 YSLEER. The CDR3 extends over 16 amino acids. V trimming: 0 bases; J trimming: 5 bases; junction bases outside the gene matches: 9.

This clonotype was seen more than once but under ten times. The rearrangement joins TRBV28 to TRBJ2-7; 13 nucleotides line up with TRBD2. Per germline, CDR1 MDHEN and CDR2 SYDVKM. This CDR3 is built from 14 residues. V shed 5 bases, J shed 9 bases, and the junction held 7 bases outside the gene matches. CDR3 loop: CASSELAGGRGQYF. The CDR3 DNA reads as TGTGCCAGCAGTGAACTAGCGGGAGGGCGTGGGCAGTACTTC. The full variable domain, rest sourced from reference TRBV28 and TRBJ2-7, is DVKVTQSSRYLVKRTGEKVFLECVQDMDHENMFWYRQDPGLGLRLIYFSYDVKMKEKGDIPEGYSVSREKKERFSLILESASTNQTSMYLCASSELAGGRGQYFGPGTRLTVT.

The V gene is TRBV11-1, the J gene TRBJ2-3, with D maybe TRBD2 (5 bases). The CDR3 has 17 residues. Germline values: CDR1 SGHAT, CDR2 FQDESV (reference sequence). V lost 6 bases and J lost 4, with 23 bases in between. CDR3 bases: TGTGCCAGCAGTCCTATGATGCCCAGCGGCCCCGCAGATACGCAGTATTTT. Translated: CASSPMMPSGPADTQYF.

The V call is TRBV7-3, the J call TRBJ2-3, with D maybe TRBD1 (6 bases). The V and J ends lost 1 base and 4 bases respectively, with 27 bases between them. Germline CDR1 reads SGHTA; CDR2 reads FQGTGA. CDR3 length equals 20 residues. This chain's CDR3 is CASSLIKSGTRQNVADTQYF. The CDR3 DNA follows: TGTGCCAGCAGCTTAATAAAATCCGGGACACGCCAGAACGTAGCAGATACGCAGTATTTT.

This clonotype was seen at least ten times. The chain joins TRBV9 to TRBJ2-7; D gene ambiguous. This CDR3 spans 15 amino acids. CDR1 is SGDLS, CDR2 YYNGEE, per germline. Deletions cut 0 bases from V and 4 bases from J, with 14 bases between. The chain's CDR3 is CASSVDASTEYEQYF. The CDR3 bases are TGTGCCAGCAGCGTAGACGCCAGCACTGAATACGAGCAGTACTTC.

This clonotype was recorded many times. The chain joins TRBV29-1 to TRBJ2-5; D tentatively reads TRBD1 or TRBD2 (5 bases each). This CDR3 contains 10 residues. CDR1 SQVTM and CDR2 ANQGSEA come from the germline V gene. Trimming took 6 bases from V and 5 from J, leaving 7 bases between them. The CDR3 DNA is TGCAGCGTGGGGGTGGAGACCCAGTACTTC. Translated: CSVGVETQYF.

The chain joins TRBV27 to TRBJ1-2; 8 bases are shared with TRBD1. J was trimmed by 4 bases and V by 7 bases; bases with no gene match: 8. CDR3 length: 14 residues. Germline V gives CDR1 MNHEY, CDR2 SMNVEV (reference sequence). The CDR3 DNA follows: TGTGCCAGCAACGGACAGGGTAGTGGCTATGGCTACACCTTC. Translation: CASNGQGSGYGYTF.

V gene TRBV11-2 combines with J gene TRBJ2-1; 9 bases align to TRBD2. V lost 7 bases to trimming and J lost 4 bases; unmatched junction nucleotides: 26. Germline V gene lookup returns CDR1 SGHAT and CDR2 FQNNGV. The CDR3 covers 21 residues. CDR3 sequence: CASTPAWGSLHLAGSYNEQFF. The CDR3 DNA is TGTGCCAGCACCCCCGCGTGGGGCAGCTTGCATCTAGCGGGGTCTTACAATGAGCAGTTCTTC.

This clonotype was seen only a few times. The CDR3 sequence is CASTEGRASGANVLTF. For the CDR3, the DNA is TGCGCCAGCACCGAGGGTCGGGCTTCTGGGGCCAACGTCCTGACTTTC. The chain links TRBV10-2 to TRBJ2-6, with D perhaps TRBD2 (5 bases). The CDR3 is 16 amino acids. CDR1 and CDR2 from the germline V gene are WSHSY and SAAADI. V lost 7 bases, J lost 1 base, and 14 bases lay in between.

This clonotype was counted at least ten times. The chain recombines TRBV20-1 with TRBJ2-5; 7 bases are shared with TRBD2. The ends lost 6 bases at V and 2 bases at J; junction bases unmatched: 9. The V gene's germline CDR1 is DFQATT and CDR2 SNEGSKA (reference sequence). This CDR3 comprises 14 residues. CDR3 sequence (DNA): TGCAGTGCCCTACACGCGGGGGTACAAGAGACCCAGTACTTC. The encoded protein is CSALHAGVQETQYF.

This clonotype was observed a handful of times. The chain is built from TRBV29-1 and TRBJ2-3; the D is unclear. The ends were cut back, 0 bases at V and 2 bases at J, with 6 bases in the middle. Germline V lookup: CDR1 SQVTM, CDR2 ANQGSEA. The CDR3 is made up of 13 amino acids. The CDR3 DNA follows: TGCAGCGTTGAAGAAAGTCCCACAGATACGCAGTATTTT. It is translated as CSVEESPTDTQYF.

This clonotype was counted ten times or more. The chain combines TRBV5-1 with TRBJ2-1; no reliable D call. Germline V gene lookup returns CDR1 SGHRS and CDR2 YFSETQ. Trimming left V 0 bases short and J 5 bases short, with 6 bases between. The CDR3 runs to 13 residues. CDR3 DNA: TGCGCCAGCAGCTTGGCACAGAACAATGAGCAGTTCTTC. The encoded protein is CASSLAQNNEQFF.

This clonotype was counted only a few times. The V gene is TRBV7-9, the J gene TRBJ1-5; D gene uncertain. Germline CDR1 SEHNR, CDR2 FQNEAQ (reference sequence). This CDR3 has 13 amino acids. V lost 7 bases and J lost 2, with 9 bases in between. The CDR3: CASTVDGNQPQHF. DNA of the CDR3: TGTGCCAGCACCGTTGATGGCAATCAGCCCCAGCATTTT.

This clonotype was found many times. V usage is TRBV12-3 or TRBV12-4 and J usage is TRBJ2-3, with a tentative D call TRBD2 (5 bases). This CDR3 comprises 14 residues. The ends were cut back, 6 bases at V and 4 bases at J, with 14 bases in the middle. CDR3 protein: CASRPSSISDTQYF. The CDR3 DNA follows: TGTGCCAGCAGGCCTAGCAGTATCTCAGATACGCAGTATTTT.